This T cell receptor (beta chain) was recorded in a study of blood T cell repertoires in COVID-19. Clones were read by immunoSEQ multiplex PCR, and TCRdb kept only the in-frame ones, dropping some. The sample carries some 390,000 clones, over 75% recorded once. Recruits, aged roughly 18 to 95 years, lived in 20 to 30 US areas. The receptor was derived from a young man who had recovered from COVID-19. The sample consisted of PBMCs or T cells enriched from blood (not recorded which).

The CDR3 spells CASSLRDRATDTQYF. The CDR3 bases are TGCGCCAGCAGCTTACGGGACAGGGCGACAGATACGCAGTATTTT. The V gene is TRBV5-1, the J gene TRBJ2-3, with 9 bases that match TRBD1. The CDR3 runs 15 residues. J was trimmed by 3 bases and V by 2 bases; bases with no gene match: 4. Germline V gives CDR1 SGHRS, CDR2 YFSETQ.